This T cell receptor (beta chain) was recorded in a study of CD8+ T cells in alopecia areata (dated by TCRdb to between 2018 and 2020). Looking at the study overall: Treated patients were enrolled in an open-label pilot trial of oral tofacitinib, 5 to 10 mg twice daily, for moderate-to-severe alopecia areata. Tofacitinib was given for 6 to 18 months, followed by 6 months of follow-up off drug to assess delayed response and recurrence. For the treated patients, the SALT score, which quantifies what percentage of scalp surface area is affected, served as the measure of disease severity. High-throughput TCRbeta sequencing was used to examine T cell clonal expansion in alopecia areata in both the C3H/HeJ mouse model and human patients. On the human side, TCRbeta sequencing was run on scalp tissue and on sorted CD4+ and CD8+ peripheral blood T cells from healthy controls and from alopecia areata patients with either patchy or totalis/universalis disease. Patients on tofacitinib were biopsied at baseline and after 4 and 24 weeks of treatment, and several of the patients also had a later scalp biopsy. Scalp clonality was compared across normal scalp (n=4), patchy alopecia areata scalp (n=8), and alopecia totalis/universalis scalp (n=8). RNA came from the PAXgene miRNA kit for fixed scalp, the miRNeasy kit for PBMCs, and the RNeasy kit for mouse skin. TCRbeta CDR3 regions were amplified by immunoSEQ multiplex PCR using 35 Vbeta forward and 13 Jbeta reverse primers. Overall study results and their limits: Scalp TCR repertoire analysis is complicated because resident alphabeta T cells in normal human skin are also sequenced, whereas mouse skin is dominated by gammadelta T cells. Tofacitinib significantly decreased scalp clonality and the number of expanded CD8+ clones among the top 100 scalp clones. Compared with normal scalp, lesional scalp, particularly in alopecia totalis/universalis, had higher clonality and more expanded CD8+ clones, which suggests antigenic drive. Many expanded lesional clones were found to persist in scalp and blood during tofacitinib treatment, and relapse after treatment cessation may be partly explained by this persistence. Because the treated cohort was small and had only one nonresponder, larger studies are needed to examine links between baseline CD8+ expansion and response. TCR sequences shared between patients were less clear than in mice, possibly partly because of HLA diversity in the patient population.

V was cut back by 2 bases and J by 6 bases, leaving a gap of 10 bases between them. CDR1 and CDR2 (MNHEY, SMNVEV) derive from the germline V gene (reference sequence). The CDR3 holds 13 amino acids from the cysteine to the phenylalanine. Only the CDR3 part of the read is kept: 39 bases, read in frame from the first base. A word on this clone: Its antigen is still unknown. Base qualities were left out, and no much larger clone turns up one base away.

The library was prepared using the immunoSEQ multiplex PCR assay. RNA was extracted from all samples and reverse transcribed into cDNA, which served as template for TCR sequencing. SuperScript III was used to make first-strand cDNA, primed with a 2:1 mix of oligo-dT and random hexamers. A synthetic immune receptor repertoire was used to measure amplification bias, and any remaining bias was corrected computationally. On the study's bioinformatics: After raw reads were preprocessed to remove errors, the CDR3 was defined following IMGT conventions as running from the conserved cysteine to phenylalanine. Clonality was computed as 1 minus the Shannon entropy, with the entropy normalized by log2 of the number of productive unique TCRs. CD4 or CD8 identity of scalp clones was inferred by cross-referencing scalp TCRbeta sequences with sorted blood CD4 and CD8 repertoires. TCRdb stores this immuneACCESS table with in-frame sequences only. Part of the clones is absent; in the studies checked, under half of the shortfall reflects unresolved V genes, and no reason is known for the rest. For V, J and clone size, that table is used; D and trimming come from the DNA. The sample table records about 270,000 clones; roughly 63% of these occur just once. The ten top clones hold 0.9% to 0.95% of the sample.

The treatment or condition label of this sample denotes: oral pan-JAK inhibitor, 5-10 mg twice daily. From alopecia areata patients, peripheral blood was collected along with lesional scalp punch biopsies. PBMCs were separated by density centrifugation and stained for CD3, CD4 and CD8, after which CD4+ and CD8+ T cells were sorted on a FACSAria. Material: CD4+ T cells sorted from blood, obtained around week 54, from a patient treated with tofacitinib. This sequence originates from a human donor with alopecia areata. The chain couples TRBV27 to TRBJ1-2; the D gene is possibly TRBD1, with 6 bases matching. The CDR3 amino acid sequence is: CASSLKTGHGYTF. In nucleotides, the sequence is TGTGCCAGCAGTTTAAAGACAGGCCATGGCTACACCTTC.